The sequence of this TCR beta chain was determined in a study of T cells in Graves' hyperthyroidism and ophthalmopathy. Patients aged 18 to 65 had newly diagnosed hyperthyroidism of under 2 months' duration. Exclusion of a patient resulted from uncontrolled infection, other autoimmune disease, pregnancy or lactation. Sample collection date corresponds to first hyperthyroidism diagnosis, prior to any ophthalmopathy symptoms. Isolation of PBMCs was performed on 9.5 to 10 ml fresh peripheral blood. Amplification targeted TCR beta CDR3 regions from RNA transcripts. First-round RT-PCR with HTBI primers amplified the TCR CDR3 region. MiXCR, run by TCRdb on the multiplex PCR reads, gives a single entry per CDR3 protein. The sample contains more than 250,000 distinct CDR3 sequences, 13% to 15% of which appear only once. V was trimmed by 4 bases and J by 5 bases, leaving 7 bases between them. The V gene's germline CDR1 is KGHDR and CDR2 SFDVKD. The length of the CDR3 is 12 residues.

The chain couples TRBV24-1 to TRBJ1-2; no firm D call. The clonotype comes from a woman between 45 and 60 years old with Graves' hyperthyroidism that later progressed to Graves' ophthalmopathy. The sequenced sample was blood. CDR3 nucleotide sequence: TGTGCCACCAGTGACCAACAGTATGGCTACACCTTC. Its translation is CATSDQQYGYTF.